This TCR beta chain was documented in a study of early T cells in non-severe SARS-CoV-2 infection. In the study overall: The authors sequenced bulk RNA from unsorted whole blood, leaving chains unpaired. General study points: A preference for anti-spike CD8 responses marked VDJdb matching, which missed private and CD4 specificities.

Attached unique molecular identifiers marked individual cDNA molecules. TCRdb itself ran the 5' RACE reads through MiXCR, one entry per CDR3 protein. This table holds about 87,000 distinct CDR3 sequences, 12% to 15% found once. Germline CDR1 MNHNS, CDR2 SASEGT. The CDR3 is 17 residues long. With 8 bases removed from V and 0 bases from J, the gap between germline ends came to 20 bases. Turning to this clonotype: The antigen remains undetermined.

The chain is built from TRBV6-1 and TRBJ1-3; D gene ambiguous. Sequencing was performed on whole blood. This clonotype originated in an adult who was a healthcare worker with PCR-confirmed SARS-CoV-2 infection or an uninfected control (not recorded which). The CDR3 here is CASLRHNALNSGNTIYF. CDR3 DNA sequence: TGTGCCAGCCTACGGCATAACGCCCTAAACTCTGGAAACACCATATATTTT.